Listed below are T cell receptor beta chains from one sample, sequenced in a study of neurological immune-mediated disorders. TCRdb re-analysed the 5' RACE reads in MiXCR, keeping a single row per CDR3 protein. The sample has about 41,000 distinct CDR3 sequences; roughly 2.5% are singletons. Source material: PBMCs. The receptor source for this set is a man aged 25-45 years with multiple sclerosis. CDR3s include the opening cysteine and the closing phenylalanine or tryptophan. The order of the fields is J gene, D gene, V gene, clone size, CDR3 protein, CDR3 DNA. A D gene is named only where the DNA matches it firmly. Some rows have no size entry. The others give once, few or many, or a class for an expanded clone.

TRBJ2-3 | TRBD1 | TRBV5-5 | many | CASSLTGARTDTQYF | TGTGCCAGCAGCTTAACAGGGGCGCGAACAGATACGCAGTATTTT
TRBJ1-1 | . | TRBV5-1 | many | CASSLGRDTEAFF | TGCGCCAGCAGCTTGGGCCGGGACACTGAAGCTTTCTTT
TRBJ1-5 | . | TRBV20-1 | many | CSATGTADQPQHF | TGCAGTGCGACCGGGACGGCGGATCAGCCCCAGCATTTT
TRBJ2-7 | TRBD2 | TRBV7-9 | . | CASSLTLGAGGAYEQYF | TGTGCCAGCAGCTTAACATTAGGAGCGGGGGGGGCCTACGAGCAGTACTTC
TRBJ2-1 | TRBD2 | TRBV20-1 | many | CSAPSLAGGPREQFF | TGCAGTGCGCCGTCTCTAGCGGGAGGGCCCCGGGAGCAGTTCTTC
TRBJ2-7 | . | TRBV5-6 | many | CASSLDAILGEQYF | TGTGCCAGCAGCTTGGACGCCATCTTGGGGGAGCAGTACTTC
TRBJ2-5 | TRBD1 | TRBV6-5 | many | CASSYSMGQNLDF | TGTGCCAGCAGTTACAGCATGGGACAGAACCTGGACTTC
TRBJ1-5 | TRBD1 | TRBV27 | many | CASREQGALGQPQHF | TGTGCCAGCAGAGAACAGGGGGCGCTGGGTCAGCCCCAGCATTTT
TRBJ2-7 | TRBD1 | TRBV12-3/TRBV12-4 | many | CASSLVGDSSYEQYF | TGTGCCAGCAGTTTAGTCGGGGACAGCTCCTACGAGCAGTACTTC
TRBJ2-6 | . | TRBV5-1 | many | CASTRGGTGLSGANVLTF | TGCGCCAGCACCCGAGGGGGGACGGGGCTCTCTGGGGCCAACGTCCTGACTTTC
TRBJ2-7 | . | TRBV5-1 | many | CASSLATGYEQYF | TGCGCCAGCAGCTTGGCCACAGGCTACGAGCAGTACTTC
TRBJ2-7 | . | TRBV7-3 | many | CASSFSVWGRCPHEQYF | TGTGCCAGCAGCTTTTCCGTCTGGGGGAGATGTCCCCACGAGCAGTACTTC
TRBJ2-5 | . | TRBV10-2 | medium-sized | CASSWTTQETQYF | TGCGCCAGCAGTTGGACTACTCAAGAGACCCAGTACTTC
TRBJ2-3 | TRBD2 | TRBV15 | many | CATSRDRLADTDTQYF | TGTGCCACCAGCAGAGATAGACTAGCGGACACAGATACGCAGTATTTT
TRBJ2-5 | TRBD2 | TRBV20-1 | many | CSARIGRVQETQYF | TGCAGTGCTAGGATCGGGAGGGTCCAAGAGACCCAGTACTTC
TRBJ2-4 | . | TRBV3-1 | many | CASSLLDGTKNIQYF | TGTGCCAGCAGCCTCCTCGATGGGACCAAAAACATTCAGTACTTC
TRBJ1-1 | TRBD1 | TRBV5-4 | many | CASSRDRGNTEAFF | TGTGCCAGCAGCCGGGACAGAGGGAACACTGAAGCTTTCTTT
TRBJ1-1 | . | TRBV27 | many | CASSFSRGNTEAFF | TGTGCCAGCAGTTTCTCTAGGGGGAACACTGAAGCTTTCTTT
TRBJ2-2 | . | TRBV12-3/TRBV12-4 | many | CASRPRGWDNGELFF | TGTGCCAGCAGACCCAGGGGATGGGACAACGGGGAGCTGTTTTTT
TRBJ2-1 | TRBD2 | TRBV12-3/TRBV12-4 | many | CASSPAGLAENEQFF | TGTGCCAGCAGTCCTGCGGGACTAGCCGAGAATGAGCAGTTCTTC
TRBJ2-2 | . | TRBV27 | many | CASSFHTGELFF | TGTGCCAGCAGTTTTCATACCGGGGAGCTGTTTTTT
TRBJ2-7 | TRBD1 | TRBV6-5 | many | CASSYAPGGQGTLSNEQYF | TGTGCCAGCAGTTACGCCCCCGGGGGACAGGGTACCCTATCCAACGAGCAGTACTTC
TRBJ2-7 | . | TRBV11-3 | many | CASSLGGRSSYEQYF | TGTGCCAGCAGCTTAGGCGGCAGGAGCTCCTACGAGCAGTACTTC
TRBJ2-7 | . | TRBV4-1 | many | CASSLEDSRNHYEQYF | TGCGCCAGCAGCCTAGAGGACTCTCGGAACCACTACGAGCAGTACTTC
TRBJ2-3 | . | TRBV24-1 | many | CATSDLRVADTQYF | TGTGCCACCAGTGATTTGAGGGTGGCAGATACGCAGTATTTT
TRBJ2-1 | TRBD2 | TRBV10-2 | . | CASKIRPGGLVTYNEQFF | TGCGCCAGCAAAATAAGGCCCGGGGGACTAGTTACCTACAATGAGCAGTTCTTC
TRBJ1-1 | . | TRBV5-6 | many | CASSLGAQSEAFF | TGTGCCAGCAGCTTGGGAGCTCAGAGTGAAGCTTTCTTT
TRBJ1-5 | . | TRBV10-2 | many | CASSEGEYQPQHF | TGCGCCAGTTCCGAGGGGGAATATCAGCCCCAGCATTTT
TRBJ2-7 | . | TRBV2 | many | CASSDGAGVRVYEQYF | TGTGCCAGCAGTGACGGCGCAGGGGTTCGGGTCTACGAGCAGTACTTC
TRBJ2-4 | TRBD2 | TRBV20-1 | many | CSALLAENIQYF | TGCAGTGCGCTACTAGCGGAAAACATTCAGTACTTC
TRBJ2-2 | TRBD2 | TRBV11-2 | few | CASSSDPPSGRAVPGELFF | TGTGCCAGCAGCTCCGATCCCCCTTCAGGGAGGGCGGTGCCCGGGGAGCTGTTTTTT
TRBJ1-2 | . | TRBV12-3/TRBV12-4 | many | CASTTMGNNYGYTF | TGTGCCAGCACCACTATGGGCAATAACTATGGCTACACCTTC
TRBJ2-7 | TRBD2 | TRBV10-3 | many | CAISMGGYEQYF | TGTGCCATCAGTATGGGGGGGTACGAGCAGTACTTC
TRBJ1-1 | . | TRBV24-1 | many | CATSGGSSTEAFF | TGTGCCACCAGTGGGGGTTCGTCCACTGAAGCTTTCTTT
TRBJ2-3 | . | TRBV12-3/TRBV12-4 | many | CASSVSASTDTQYF | TGTGCCAGCAGTGTTAGCGCTAGCACAGATACGCAGTATTTT
TRBJ2-1 | TRBD2 | TRBV5-1 | many | CASSLDPSGGNNEQFF | TGCGCCAGCAGCTTGGATCCAAGCGGGGGTAACAATGAGCAGTTCTTC
TRBJ1-1 | . | TRBV20-1 | many | CSARDIQGGTEAFF | TGCAGTGCTAGAGATATACAGGGAGGTACTGAAGCTTTCTTT
TRBJ2-5 | . | TRBV3-1 | many | CASSPYRTKQETQYF | TGTGCCAGCAGCCCTTATCGGACGAAACAAGAGACCCAGTACTTC
TRBJ2-1 | . | TRBV3-1 | many | CASSQEGGMGAGEQFF | TGTGCCAGCAGCCAAGAGGGAGGAATGGGCGCCGGTGAGCAGTTCTTC
TRBJ2-1 | TRBD2 | TRBV12-3/TRBV12-4 | many | CASRRGEVSYNEQFF | TGTGCCAGCAGGCGGGGGGAGGTGTCCTACAATGAGCAGTTCTTC
TRBJ1-5 | . | TRBV2 | many | CASSRGYSNQPQHF | TGTGCCAGCAGCAGAGGTTATAGCAATCAGCCCCAGCATTTT
TRBJ1-1 | . | TRBV21-1 | few | CASNFRDRNTEAFF | TGTGCCAGCAACTTCAGGGACAGGAACACTGAAGCTTTCTTT
TRBJ2-7 | TRBD2 | TRBV5-1 | many | CASSLDPSGRVEQYF | TGCGCCAGCAGCTTGGATCCTAGCGGGAGAGTCGAGCAGTACTTC
TRBJ2-1 | TRBD2 | TRBV9 | many | CASSVRGERDNEQFF | TGTGCCAGCAGCGTTCGGGGGGAGCGGGACAATGAGCAGTTCTTC
TRBJ2-7 | . | TRBV25-1 | . | CASSEGRQEQYF | TGTGCCAGCAGTGAAGGCCGACAAGAGCAGTACTTC
TRBJ1-2 | . | TRBV2 | many | CASSVQGNGYTF | TGTGCCAGCAGTGTCCAGGGAAATGGCTACACCTTC
TRBJ2-7 | . | TRBV7-2 | many | CASSLGYPNHEQYF | TGTGCCAGCAGCTTAGGATATCCGAACCACGAGCAGTACTTC
TRBJ2-7 | . | TRBV20-1 | many | CSARDLSSYEQYF | TGCAGTGCTAGAGACCTGAGCTCCTACGAGCAGTACTTC
TRBJ2-1 | TRBD1 | TRBV20-1 | many | CSAELLQGWNEQFF | TGCAGTGCAGAACTCTTACAGGGGTGGAATGAGCAGTTCTTC
TRBJ1-5 | . | TRBV5-6 | many | CASSFRTGDGNQPQHF | TGTGCCAGCAGCTTTCGGACGGGTGATGGCAATCAGCCCCAGCATTTT
TRBJ1-2 | TRBD1 | TRBV29-1 | many | CSVDSLDRVEFYGYTF | TGCAGCGTTGACTCCTTAGACAGGGTTGAGTTCTATGGCTACACCTTC
TRBJ2-2 | . | TRBV12-3/TRBV12-4 | many | CASSARIPLEELFF | TGTGCCAGCAGTGCCCGGATCCCACTTGAGGAGCTGTTTTTT
TRBJ2-6 | . | TRBV25-1 | many | CASTRGGANVLTF | TGTGCCAGCACCCGAGGCGGGGCCAACGTCCTGACTTTC
TRBJ2-1 | TRBD2 | TRBV9 | many | CASSVGASGTYNEQFF | TGTGCCAGCAGCGTAGGAGCTAGCGGGACCTACAATGAGCAGTTCTTC
TRBJ2-2 | TRBD1 | TRBV7-6 | many | CASSLGMGQGAGGELFF | TGTGCCAGCAGCTTAGGAATGGGACAGGGGGCCGGCGGGGAGCTGTTTTTT